This TCR beta chain was sequenced for a study of PD-1 blockade in classical Hodgkin lymphoma. General study results and limits: Baseline TCR diversity was reportedly lower in newly diagnosed patients than healthy donors. It was among complete responders that baseline diversity resembled that of newly diagnosed patients. Whereas CD4+ TCR diversity had risen significantly by C4D1, CD8+ TCR diversity had not.

Germline CDR1 is SGHVS and CDR2 is FNYEAQ. The V end was cut by 2 bases, the J end by 7 bases, with 12 bases between. The CDR3 has 13 residues. No patient escaped relapse after autologous stem cell transplantation, and brentuximab vedotin exposure varied. Progressive disease, partial response or complete response was each patient's best response. Data came from immunoSEQ multiplex PCR; TCRdb stores just in-frame clones and leaves some out. The data show nearly 100,000 clones, with 75% to 90% seen just once and 10% to 15% held by the top ten. This clone was recorded only once. Antigen specificity is unknown.

The sequence derives from a human donor with classical Hodgkin lymphoma. The rearrangement links TRBV7-6 to TRBJ2-7; weak D call: TRBD2 (7 bases). Sample: peripheral blood mononuclear cells (PBMCs), taken at baseline. CDR3 sequence: CASSLTGRGEQYF. DNA for the CDR3: TGTGCCAGCAGCTTAACAGGGAGGGGTGAGCAGTACTTC. The whole variable domain, filled in from reference TRBV7-6 and TRBJ2-7, reads GAGVSQSPRYKVTKRGQDVALRCDPISGHVSLYWYRQALGQGPEFLTYFNYEAQQDKSGLPNDRFSAERPEGSISTLTIQRTEQRDSAMYRCASSLTGRGEQYFGPGTRLTVT.